A selection of T cell receptor beta chains follows, all from one sample in a study of control samples from healthy donors and cancer patients. Assay used: immunoSEQ multiplex PCR; TCRdb lists only in-frame clones, some missing. This table holds hundreds of thousands of clones, 82% found once. Material for sequencing was PBMCs. These receptors were collected from a woman aged 55-75 years with lung cancer. Both conserved end residues are part of each CDR3. The order of the fields is clone size, V gene, J gene, D gene, CDR3 protein, CDR3 DNA. D genes are given only for firm matches. Size tells how often a clone was seen (once, few, many) or the class of an expanded clone, and some rows leave it out.

NA	TRBV5-4	TRBJ1-1	NA	CASSLAVGPGTEAFF	TGTGCCAGCAGCTTGGCTGTGGGGCCGGGCACTGAAGCTTTCTTT
NA	TRBV5-8	TRBJ2-1	TRBD2	CASSWTSGRVWGNEQFF	TGTGCCAGCAGCTGGACTAGCGGGAGGGTTTGGGGCAATGAGCAGTTCTTC
NA	TRBV7-9	TRBJ1-2	TRBD1	CASSSSDRDGAVGGYTF	TGTGCCAGCAGCTCCTCCGACAGGGATGGGGCCGTCGGCGGCTACACCTTC
NA	TRBV2	TRBJ2-2	NA	CASSRDYTGELFF	TGTGCCAGCAGTCGGGACTACACCGGGGAGCTGTTTTTT
NA	TRBV27	TRBJ2-7	NA	CASRGPGRYEQYF	TGTGCCAGCCGGGGGCCGGGGAGGTACGAGCAGTACTTC
NA	TRBV3-1/TRBV3-2	TRBJ2-1	TRBD2	CASSPGLAGDTEQFF	TGTGCCAGCAGCCCCGGACTAGCGGGAGACACTGAGCAGTTCTTC
NA	TRBV5-1	TRBJ2-7	TRBD2	CASSLTSGSYEQYF	TGCGCCAGCAGCTTGACCAGCGGGAGTTACGAGCAGTACTTC
once	TRBV5-4	TRBJ2-3	NA	CASSFDGRDTQYF	TGTGCCAGCAGCTTCGATGGACGAGATACGCAGTATTTT
NA	TRBV2	TRBJ2-6	NA	CASSRIVSGANVLTF	TGTGCCAGCAGTAGGATAGTCTCTGGGGCCAACGTCCTGACTTTC
few	TRBV7-3	TRBJ2-3	TRBD1	CASSFRGTGTADTQYF	TGTGCCAGCAGCTTCCGCGGGACAGGGACGGCAGATACGCAGTATTTT
NA	TRBV28	TRBJ1-3	NA	CASSLPGGSGNTIYF	TGTGCCAGCAGTCTTCCCGGGGGGTCTGGAAACACCATATATTTT
NA	TRBV4-1	TRBJ1-5	NA	CASSQGEGNQPQHF	TGCGCCAGCAGCCAGGGGGAAGGCAATCAGCCCCAGCATTTT
NA	TRBV9	TRBJ2-7	TRBD2	CASSAREGGGDEQYF	TGTGCCAGCAGCGCCCGGGAGGGCGGCGGGGACGAGCAGTACTTC
NA	TRBV3-1/TRBV3-2	TRBJ2-3	NA	CASSQGTSTDTQYF	TGTGCCAGCAGCCAGGGGACCAGCACAGATACGCAGTATTTT
NA	TRBV27	TRBJ2-7	NA	CASSSLPQGQLYEQYF	TGTGCCAGCAGTTCCCTTCCCCAGGGGCAACTCTACGAGCAGTACTTC
few	TRBV19	TRBJ1-5	NA	CASSRSDLRRVEPQHF	TGTGCCAGTAGTAGGTCAGATCTAAGACGGGTTGAGCCCCAGCATTTT
NA	TRBV20-1	TRBJ2-4	NA	CSASAILAKNIQYF	TGCAGTGCTAGTGCCATCCTAGCCAAAAACATTCAGTACTTC
NA	TRBV13	TRBJ2-1	NA	CASSRRVDSYNEQFF	TGTGCCAGCAGCCGAAGGGTCGACAGCTACAATGAGCAGTTCTTC
NA	TRBV30	TRBJ2-3	NA	CAWRRDSTDTQYF	TGTGCCTGGCGGAGGGACAGCACAGATACGCAGTATTTT
once	TRBV6-5	TRBJ1-5	NA	CASSYTSRQPQHF	TGTGCCAGCAGTTACACTTCAAGGCAGCCCCAGCATTTT
NA	TRBV30	TRBJ2-1	NA	CAWNRAAPSNEQFF	TGTGCCTGGAACCGGGCGGCTCCTTCCAATGAGCAGTTCTTC
NA	TRBV5-6	TRBJ2-1	TRBD2	CASSFEPLGLADHNEQFF	TGTGCCAGCAGCTTCGAACCCTTGGGACTAGCGGACCACAATGAGCAGTTCTTC
NA	TRBV15	TRBJ1-6	NA	CATSRDQGLGSPLHF	TGTGCCACCAGCAGAGATCAGGGTCTAGGTTCACCCCTCCACTTT
NA	TRBV18	TRBJ2-7	NA	CASSPYRVSEQYF	TGTGCCAGCTCCCCCTATAGGGTCAGCGAGCAGTACTTC
NA	TRBV15	TRBJ2-1	NA	CATGDRSGDSYNEQFF	TGTGCCACCGGAGACCGAAGCGGAGACTCCTACAATGAGCAGTTCTTC
NA	TRBV6-6	TRBJ2-3	NA	CASSPRSDTQYF	TGTGCCAGCAGTCCCCGTTCGGATACGCAGTATTTT
NA	TRBV19	TRBJ1-2	NA	CASSTLTSGSYYGYTF	TGTGCCAGTAGTACATTGACCTCAGGGTCCTACTATGGCTACACCTTC
NA	TRBV14	TRBJ2-1	TRBD1	CASSRTGTGGYNEQFF	TGTGCCAGCAGCCGAACCGGGACAGGGGGCTACAATGAGCAGTTCTTC
NA	TRBV5-4	TRBJ2-5	NA	CASSSQETQYF	TGTGCCAGCAGCTCACAAGAGACCCAGTACTTC
NA	TRBV2	TRBJ2-7	TRBD2	CASSLLAGAYEQYF	TGTGCCAGCAGTCTCCTAGCGGGAGCGTACGAGCAGTACTTC
NA	TRBV6-5	TRBJ2-1	NA	CASSYEGQGYNEQFF	TGTGCCAGCAGTTACGAAGGGCAGGGCTACAATGAGCAGTTCTTC
once	TRBV5-1	TRBJ1-4	NA	CASSLSAQGNEKLFF	TGCGCCAGCAGCTTGTCGGCGCAGGGAAATGAAAAACTGTTTTTT
NA	TRBV9	TRBJ2-3	NA	CASSVGIITSTDTQYF	TGTGCCAGCAGCGTAGGGATTATCACTAGCACAGATACGCAGTATTTT
NA	TRBV7-2	TRBJ1-6	NA	CASGIKTGNSPLHF	TGTGCCAGCGGCATAAAGACGGGAAATTCACCCCTCCACTTT
NA	TRBV29-1	TRBJ2-7	TRBD2	CSAGGASGGPKAYEQYF	TGCAGCGCCGGAGGGGCTAGCGGGGGGCCCAAAGCCTACGAGCAGTACTTC
NA	TRBV7-9	TRBJ1-1	NA	CASSLSQGSNTEAFF	TGTGCCAGCAGCTTATCCCAGGGTTCGAACACTGAAGCTTTCTTT
NA	TRBV27	TRBJ1-6	NA	CASRALRDSPLHF	TGTGCCAGCAGGGCCCTCCGGGATTCACCCCTCCACTTT
NA	TRBV19	TRBJ1-2	TRBD1	CASRGQGQGYGYTF	TGTGCCAGTAGAGGACAGGGGCAGGGCTATGGCTACACCTTC
NA	TRBV27	TRBJ2-3	TRBD1	CASSSTGGPDTQYF	TGTGCCAGCAGTTCGACAGGGGGCCCAGATACGCAGTATTTT
NA	TRBV11-3	TRBJ1-1	NA	CASSITSNTEAFF	TGTGCCAGCAGCATCACTAGCAACACTGAAGCTTTCTTT
NA	TRBV6-4	TRBJ1-1	NA	CASIVKGLGTEAFF	TGTGCCAGCATAGTTAAGGGGCTTGGCACTGAAGCTTTCTTT
medium-sized	TRBV19	TRBJ2-1	NA	CASSGQLFNEQFF	TGTGCCAGTAGCGGGCAACTTTTCAATGAGCAGTTCTTC
NA	TRBV11-2	TRBJ2-7	NA	CASSLGQGGFSYEQYF	TGTGCCAGCAGCTTAGGCCAGGGAGGTTTCTCCTACGAGCAGTACTTC